This T cell receptor beta chain was captured by sequencing in a study of OX40 agonist ivuxolimab in advanced cancers. Background on the study: At 82.7% male, the cohort had a mean age of 60 years, ranging from 23 to 79.

Here immunoSEQ multiplex PCR was the method, and the copy in TCRdb shows in-frame clones only, minus some. Here the sample spans 70,000 or so clones, about 89% being singletons. A note on this clone: As yet, its antigen is unknown.

General observations from the study: The study observed clonal expansion of CD4+ and CD8+ blood T cells by week 6 at 0.1 to 3.0 mg/kg. Certain nonresponding patients likewise had low normalized T-cell clonal expansion.

This TCR was sampled from an adult with an advanced solid tumor such as melanoma, head and neck, liver or kidney cancer. The specimen was CD4+ or CD8+ T cells sorted from blood, collected in a trial of the OX40 agonist ivuxolimab.

DNA for the CDR3: TGTGCCAGCAGTGATGTTGGGGACAGGGGCACCTACGAGCAGTACTTC. Translation gives CASSDVGDRGTYEQYF. The V and J genes are TRBV6-1 and TRBJ2-5; TRBD1 aligns across 10 bases. The end of the DNA is better explained by TRBJ2-7, so the J call may be wrong. The CDR3 has 16 residues. CDR1 and CDR2 (germline): MNHNS, SASEGT.